The 28 T cell receptor beta chains below were found in one sample sequenced in a study of CD8 T cells in ankylosing spondylitis. TCRdb reprocessed the 5' RACE reads via MiXCR and lists one record per CDR3 protein. The sample has around 300,000 distinct CDR3 sequences; 20% are singletons. Material: blood, either unsorted or a sorted T cell fraction (not recorded which). Receptors were obtained from a female donor with ankylosing spondylitis or in good health (not recorded which).

This clonotype was picked up many times. The CDR3 region has the DNA TGTGCCAGCAGTTTAATACGGGGAGGCCAGCATTTT. This gives the protein CASSLIRGGQHF. The rearrangement links TRBV12-3 or TRBV12-4 to TRBJ1-5; no clear D gene. V lost 2 bases, J lost 12 bases, and 11 bases lay in between. The CDR3 length is 12 residues.

The rearrangement links TRBV12-3 or TRBV12-4 to TRBJ1-1, with D unresolved. The CDR3 consists of 11 residues. V was cut by 6 bases and J by 5 bases, with 7 bases left in between. CDR3 coding DNA: TGTGCCAGCAGGTTTAGGACTGAAGCTTTCTTT. It specifies CASRFRTEAFF.

V gene TRBV20-1 combines with J gene TRBJ2-1; 8 nucleotides agree with TRBD1. The V segment lost 5 bases and the J segment 7 bases; nucleotides outside the gene matches: 16. Germline V gene sequence: CDR1 DFQATT, CDR2 SNEGSKA (reference sequence). The CDR3 has 16 residues. CDR3 sequence: CSAFSNGQGFWNEQFF. DNA for the CDR3: TGCAGTGCTTTCTCGAACGGACAGGGCTTTTGGAATGAGCAGTTCTTC.

This rearrangement joins TRBV7-3 to TRBJ2-7; 7 bases are a match to TRBD1. The CDR3 has 13 residues. V gave up 5 bases and J gave up 6 bases; unmatched junction bases: 7. CDR1 is SGHTA and CDR2 is FQGTGA in the germline V gene. CDR3: CASSRSYRGEQYF. CDR3 DNA: TGTGCCAGCAGCCGTTCCTACAGGGGCGAGCAGTACTTC. Looking up the rest from reference TRBV7-3 and TRBJ2-7 gives the full variable domain: GAGVSQTPSNKVTEKGKYVELRCDPISGHTALYWYRQSLGQGPEFLIYFQGTGAADDSGLPNDRFFAVRPEGSVSTLKIQRTERGDSAVYLCASSRSYRGEQYFGPGTRLTVT.

The CDR3 region has the DNA TGTGCCAGCACCTCGACTAGCGGGAGTGACGAGACCCAGTACTTC. Encoded protein: CASTSTSGSDETQYF. The chain links TRBV7-2 to TRBJ2-5; 12 bases agree with TRBD2. The V segment lost 7 bases and the J segment 5 bases; nucleotides outside the gene matches: 8. This CDR3 has 15 residues. Germline V gene data show CDR1 as SGHTA and CDR2 as FQGNSA. The full variable domain, its missing parts supplied by reference TRBV7-2 and TRBJ2-5, is GAGVSQSPSNKVTEKGKDVELRCDPISGHTALYWYRQSLGQGLEFLIYFQGNSAPDKSGLPSDRFSAERTGGSVSTLTIQRTQQEDSAVYLCASTSTSGSDETQYFGPGTRLLVL.

This clonotype has only a few counts. The rearrangement uses TRBV13 and TRBJ2-3, with 7 nucleotides matching TRBD2. This CDR3 is 14 amino acids long. CDR1 and CDR2 from the germline V gene are PRHDT and FYEKMQ (reference sequence). After removal of 3 bases from V and 4 bases from J, the junction contained 4 bases not matched to a gene. DNA of the CDR3: TGTGCCAGCAGCTTCTCTAGCGGTTCAGATACGCAGTATTTT. Protein sequence: CASSFSSGSDTQYF.

The rearrangement uses TRBV7-9 and TRBJ2-7; D is ambiguous. V lost 4 bases and J 2 bases, leaving 9 bases between the germline ends. Germline V gene sequence: CDR1 SEHNR, CDR2 FQNEAQ (reference sequence). The CDR3 is 13 amino acids. This CDR3 reads CASSSDATYEQYF. DNA of the CDR3: TGTGCCAGCAGCTCGGACGCAACCTACGAGCAGTACTTC.

This clonotype has more than one count but fewer than ten. This chain joins TRBV5-6 and TRBJ2-1; TRBD2 matches at 12 bases. J gave up 7 bases and V 1 base, and 9 bases lay outside the gene matches. CDR3 length: 17 residues. From germline, CDR1 is SGHDT and CDR2 YYEEEE. The CDR3 loop reads CASSLRGLAGGRNEQFF. CDR3 DNA: TGTGCCAGCAGCTTGCGGGGACTAGCGGGCGGACGGAATGAGCAGTTCTTC.

The sample holds a few counts of this clonotype. The junction departs from germline at one end; a sequencing error may be responsible. The CDR3 loop reads CASSLLGQYNEQFF. The CDR3 region has the DNA TGTGCTAGCAGCTTATTAGGCCAGTACAATGAGCAGTTCTTC. The chain has TRBV7-7 and TRBJ2-1; D is undetermined. Germline loops: CDR1 SSHAT, CDR2 FNYEAQ (reference sequence). This CDR3 has 14 residues.

This clonotype has a single count. The chain is built from TRBV7-2 and TRBJ2-3; 13 bases map to TRBD2. V dropped 5 bases and J dropped 9; count of bases not matched to a gene: 8. Germline V gives CDR1 SGHTA, CDR2 FQGNSA. This CDR3 spans 15 amino acids. The CDR3, as DNA: TGTGCCAGCAGCCCTAGGACTAGCGGGAGCCCAACGCAGTATTTT. It codes for CASSPRTSGSPTQYF.

The table lists this clonotype with a few counts. The genes are TRBV29-1 and TRBJ1-2, with D unresolved. The CDR3 totals 14 residues. Per germline, CDR1 SQVTM and CDR2 ANQGSEA. Deletions cut 4 bases from V and 0 bases from J, with 12 bases between. This CDR3 is CSVVGDVPNYGYTF. The CDR3 bases are TGCAGCGTTGTAGGCGACGTACCTAACTATGGCTACACCTTC.

This chain joins TRBV6-2 or TRBV6-3 and TRBJ2-1; the match to TRBD2 covers 11 bases. V gave up 2 bases and J gave up 15 bases; unmatched junction bases: 3. CDR3 length equals 12 residues. Germline loops: CDR1 MNHEY, CDR2 SVGEGT. In DNA, the CDR3 is TGTGCCAGCAGTTACACTAGCGGGAGCTGGTTCTTC. Translating gives CASSYTSGSWFF.

The chain carries TRBV4-2 and TRBJ2-1; TRBD2 might be the D (5 bases). Between the trimmed V and J ends, which lost 4 bases and 9 bases, there was a span of 13 bases. The germline CDR1 and CDR2 sequences are LGHNA and YNFKEQ. This CDR3 has 13 amino acids. The CDR3 region has the DNA TGTGCCAGCAGCCTTGTGCCGGGATTTGAGCAGTTCTTC. Amino acids: CASSLVPGFEQFF.

This clonotype was picked up a small number of times. The chain employs TRBV20-1 and TRBJ2-1, with 8 bases fitting TRBD2. V shed 4 bases and J 6 bases; nucleotides not matched to a gene: 5. The CDR3 length is 13 residues. The V gene's germline CDR1 is DFQATT and CDR2 SNEGSKA (reference sequence). CDR3 residues: CSANGRAGNEQFF. CDR3 DNA sequence: TGCAGTGCTAACGGGAGGGCCGGCAATGAGCAGTTCTTC.

This clonotype was seen a handful of times. The chain carries TRBV10-1 and TRBJ2-5; no firm D call. Trimming shortened V by 3 bases and J by 9 bases, and 17 bases separated the two germline ends. The CDR3 runs 14 residues. Germline V gene data show CDR1 as WNHNN and CDR2 as SYGVQD (reference sequence). The CDR3 DNA follows: TGCGCCAGCAGTGAATCCGGCCTCCGGCAGGCCCAGTACTTC. As protein: CASSESGLRQAQYF.

This clonotype was seen just once. V and J are TRBV12-3 or TRBV12-4 and TRBJ2-2; D remains ambiguous. The CDR3 sequence is 14 residues long. V was pared by 7 bases and J by 2 bases, with 11 bases between. The CDR3 DNA sequence: TGTGCCAGCATCACGTCGCATAACACCGGGGAGCTGTTTTTT. Its protein product is CASITSHNTGELFF.

DNA of the CDR3: TGCGCCAGCAGCCAAGTCCCCACAGTTGAAGCTTTCTTT. It is translated as CASSQVPTVEAFF. This rearrangement joins TRBV4-1 to TRBJ1-1; unclear D gene. The germline V and J ends were trimmed by 1 base and 7 bases, with 10 bases remaining between them. Germline V gene lookup returns CDR1 MGHRA and CDR2 YSYEKL. This CDR3 contains 13 residues.

The chain has TRBV20-1 and TRBJ2-5; 7 bases match TRBD2. CDR3 size: 14 residues. The V and J ends lost 6 bases and 5 bases, in that order; junction bases with no gene match: 12. Germline V gives CDR1 DFQATT, CDR2 SNEGSKA (reference sequence). CDR3 coding DNA: TGCAGTGCGTCCTCTGGGACTAAAGGGGAGACCCAGTACTTC. This codes for CSASSGTKGETQYF.

The sample holds a few counts of this clonotype. The chain has TRBV5-4 and TRBJ1-2; D call uncertain. CDR3 length equals 14 residues. The germline V gene encodes CDR1 SGHNT and CDR2 YYREEE (reference sequence). With 4 bases removed from V and 0 bases from J, the gap between germline ends came to 10 bases. CDR3 nucleotides: TGTGCCAGCAGCAAGGAAGATTCTAACTATGGCTACACCTTC. It codes for CASSKEDSNYGYTF.

The rearrangement joins TRBV6-1 to TRBJ2-5; a possible D gene is TRBD1 (6 bases). Germline CDR1 and CDR2: MNHNS and SASEGT. The CDR3 sequence is 15 residues long. V dropped 5 bases and J dropped 4 bases, with 17 bases sitting between them. The CDR3 loop reads CASSPKQGLRETQYF. As DNA, the CDR3 is TGTGCCAGCAGTCCCAAACAGGGTTTAAGAGAGACCCAGTACTTC.

A word on this clonotype: One end of the junction is discordant with germline, which a read error may explain. The rearrangement uses TRBV6-5 and TRBJ2-1; 13 bases are a match to TRBD2. This CDR3 has 17 amino acids. The germline CDR1 and CDR2 sequences are MNHEY and SVGAGI. The CDR3 region has the DNA TGTGCCAGCAGTTCAGGGATACCGGGACTAGCGGGACTCTCGCTCTACTTC. It is translated as CASSSGIPGLAGLSLYF.

The rearrangement uses TRBV6-5 and TRBJ2-5; TRBD2 is a possible D gene (5 bases). Trimming took off 2 bases at V and 1 base at J, with 11 bases between the two ends. Germline CDR1 is MNHEY and CDR2 is SVGAGI. The CDR3 is 15 amino acids. The CDR3 spells CASSYRAGTQETQYF. CDR3 DNA sequence: TGTGCCAGCAGTTACCGGGCGGGCACCCAAGAGACCCAGTACTTC.

The table lists this clonotype with a few counts. Written as DNA, the CDR3 is TGTGCCAGCAGGTCGGGGACCGGGCCCCAGCATTTT. Protein sequence: CASRSGTGPQHF. This rearrangement joins TRBV25-1 to TRBJ1-5, with D perhaps matching TRBD1 (5 bases). This CDR3 has 12 residues. Trimming took 6 bases from V and 9 from J, leaving 12 bases between them. The germline CDR1 and CDR2 sequences are MGHDK and SYGVNS.

This clonotype has only one observation. The genes are TRBV12-3 or TRBV12-4 and TRBJ2-6; D unresolved. The CDR3 runs 16 residues. V lost 3 bases and J lost 0, with 9 bases in between. The CDR3 DNA sequence: TGTGCCAGCAGTTTGAACGTCATCTCTGGGGCCAACGTCCTGACTTTC. Amino acid sequence: CASSLNVISGANVLTF.

This clonotype came up once. V and J are TRBV6-6 and TRBJ2-1; the D is unclear. The CDR3 is made up of 12 amino acids. V was cut by 0 bases and J by 9 bases, with 6 bases left in between. CDR1 and CDR2 from the germline V gene are MNHNY and SVGAGI (reference sequence). CDR3 bases: TGTGCCAGCAGTTACTCGTCCGCTGAGCAGTTCTTC. It specifies CASSYSSAEQFF.

This rearrangement joins TRBV7-3 to TRBJ2-3, with 10 bases that match TRBD1. V gave up 2 bases and J gave up 3 bases; unmatched junction bases: 2. The CDR3 runs 15 residues. Germline values: CDR1 SGHTA, CDR2 FQGTGA. CDR3 DNA: TGTGCCAGCAGCTTAGGACAGGGGGTTACAGATACGCAGTATTTT. It yields the protein CASSLGQGVTDTQYF.

This sequence joins TRBV10-3 and TRBJ2-1; tentatively, D is TRBD2 (6 bases). The V end lost 3 bases, the J end lost 2 bases, and 11 bases lay between the germline ends. Looked up from germline, CDR1 is ENHRY and CDR2 is SYGVKD. CDR3 length: 15 residues. The CDR3 spells CAISEGGRPYNEQFF. Here the CDR3 DNA reads TGTGCCATCAGTGAAGGAGGGAGACCCTACAATGAGCAGTTCTTC.

This rearrangement joins TRBV5-6 to TRBJ2-1, with D unclear. V shed 4 bases and J shed 0 bases, with 20 bases lying between them. This CDR3 is built from 18 residues. Per the germline V gene, CDR1 is SGHDT and CDR2 is YYEEEE. The CDR3: CASSPFLSRPSSYNEQFF. The CDR3 nucleotides are TGTGCCAGCAGCCCTTTTCTTTCTCGACCTAGCTCCTACAATGAGCAGTTCTTC.